Presented here are 16 T cell receptor beta chains from one specimen sequenced in a study of blood T cell repertoires in COVID-19. Profiling relied on immunoSEQ multiplex PCR, and the TCRdb table lists in-frame clones only, not all of them. The sample lists about 200,000 clones, 89% occurring once. The sequenced sample was peripheral blood. These receptors were obtained from a man aged 35-49 years with acute or convalescent COVID-19.

The genes are TRBV18 and TRBJ2-3; a weak D match, TRBD2 (6 bases). Germline V lookup: CDR1 KGHSH, CDR2 LQKENI. The CDR3 is made up of 15 amino acids. V was trimmed by 1 base and J by 3 bases, leaving 11 bases between them. The CDR3 DNA reads as TGTGCCAGCTCACCACAGGAGGGGTGGACAGATACGCAGTATTTT. It is translated as CASSPQEGWTDTQYF.

The chain joins TRBV7-9 to TRBJ1-1; unclear D gene. Germline V lookup: CDR1 SEHNR, CDR2 FQNEAQ (reference sequence). Trimming removed 2 bases from V and 1 base from J, with 11 bases in between. This CDR3 region has 15 residues. The CDR3 sequence: CASSLSSSGNTEAFF. The CDR3 nucleotides read TGTGCCAGCAGCTTATCTTCGTCAGGGAACACTGAAGCTTTCTTT. The variable domain in full, with the rest retrieved from reference TRBV7-9 and TRBJ1-1, is DTGVSQNPRHKITKRGQNVTFRCDPISEHNRLYWYRQTLGQGPEFLTYFQNEAQLEKSRLLSDRFSAERPKGSFSTLEIQRTEQGDSAMYLCASSLSSSGNTEAFFGQGTRLTVV.

This clone showed up just a few times. The chain carries TRBV2 and TRBJ2-7, with a weak D call TRBD1 (6 bases). V was shortened by 6 bases and J by 7 bases, with 19 bases between the two germline ends. Germline assignment: CDR1 SNHLY and CDR2 FYNNEI. CDR3 size: 14 residues. The CDR3 spells CASRDPRGIGEQYF. CDR3 bases: TGTGCCAGCAGGGATCCCAGGGGAATAGGAGAGCAGTACTTC.

The chain recombines TRBV6-1 with TRBJ2-7, with 7 nucleotides matching TRBD1. The J segment lost 4 bases and the V segment lost 1 base, leaving 10 bases of the junction unmatched. The CDR3 totals 16 residues. The V gene's germline CDR1 is MNHNS and CDR2 SASEGT. The CDR3 sequence is CASSEDIGTVPYEQYF. The CDR3 DNA sequence: TGTGCCAGCAGTGAAGACATCGGGACAGTTCCTTACGAGCAGTACTTC.

This chain uses TRBV11-2 with TRBJ2-7; the D gene is possibly TRBD2 (6 bases). Trimming cost V 5 bases and J 0 bases, with 11 bases left between them. The CDR3 extends over 14 amino acids. CDR1 and CDR2 from the germline V gene are SGHAT and FQNNGV. In DNA, the CDR3 is TGTGCCAGCAGCCCTTGGGAGGCCTCCTACGAGCAGTACTTC. Its protein is CASSPWEASYEQYF.

The gene calls are TRBV9 and TRBJ1-2; weak D call: TRBD1 (5 bases). This CDR3 has 15 amino acids. Trimming pared 0 bases from V and 8 bases from J, leaving 17 bases between. Germline V gives CDR1 SGDLS, CDR2 YYNGEE. The CDR3 loop is CASSVGGLGGWGYTF. CDR3 nucleotides: TGTGCCAGCAGCGTAGGAGGTCTCGGGGGATGGGGCTACACCTTC.

The chain links TRBV4-3 to TRBJ2-7; D unresolved. Trimming stripped 0 bases from V and 4 bases from J, with 10 bases between. This CDR3 is built from 14 residues. Germline loops: CDR1 LGHNA, CDR2 YSLEER. The CDR3 region is CASSQDTQTYEQYF. In DNA form, the CDR3 reads TGCGCCAGCAGCCAAGATACGCAGACTTACGAGCAGTACTTC.

This chain joins TRBV5-6 and TRBJ1-4, with D possibly matching TRBD1 (5 bases). Trimming took off 0 bases at V and 6 bases at J, with 9 bases between the two ends. This CDR3 contains 14 residues. Germline V lookup: CDR1 SGHDT, CDR2 YYEEEE. CDR3 sequence reads: CASSLAGHHEKLFF. CDR3 DNA sequence: TGTGCCAGCAGCTTGGCAGGGCACCATGAAAAACTGTTTTTT.

CDR3 sequence (DNA): TGTGCCACCAGCAGAGATGGCGGGGGGGGGTTACAAGAGACCCAGTACTTC. It translates to CATSRDGGGGLQETQYF. The gene calls are TRBV15 and TRBJ2-5; 9 bases align to TRBD2. Trimming cost V 0 bases and J 2 bases; bases outside gene matches: 7. This CDR3 is 17 amino acids long. Germline V gives CDR1 LNHNV, CDR2 YYDKDF (reference sequence).

This chain uses TRBV11-2 with TRBJ2-7; TRBD1 matches at 9 bases. J gave up 1 base and V 1 base, and 8 bases lay outside the gene matches. The CDR3 is made up of 17 amino acids. Germline assignment: CDR1 SGHAT and CDR2 FQNNGV. The CDR3 bases are TGTGCCAGCAGCTTAGCTCTAGGACAGGGGACGTCCTACGAGCAGTACTTC. Translating gives CASSLALGQGTSYEQYF.

The V gene is TRBV7-2, the J gene TRBJ1-5; 7 bases map to TRBD1. With 6 bases clipped from V and 10 bases from J, the junction kept 12 bases outside the gene matches. CDR1 SGHTA and CDR2 FQGNSA come from the germline V gene. This CDR3 has 14 amino acids. In DNA, the CDR3 is TGTGCCAGCAGTTACCGACAGGGTAATAATCCCCAGCATTTT. Encoded protein: CASSYRQGNNPQHF.

This chain links TRBV15 with TRBJ2-2, with 9 bases matching TRBD2. Trimming took 5 bases from V and 0 from J; bases not matched to a gene: 10. The germline V gene encodes CDR1 LNHNV and CDR2 YYDKDF (reference sequence). The CDR3 sequence is 18 residues long. CDR3 in DNA: TGTGCCACCAGCGGCGAACAGGGACTAGCCCCGAACACCGGGGAGCTGTTTTTT. It is translated as CATSGEQGLAPNTGELFF.

The chain has TRBV4-1 and TRBJ1-2; D uncertain. The CDR3 has 15 residues. Per germline, CDR1 MGHRA and CDR2 YSYEKL. Trimming took off 1 base at V and 4 bases at J, with 13 bases between the two ends. CDR3 nucleotide sequence: TGCGCCAGCAGCCAAGGGGCAGGAAGCCGCTATGGCTACACCTTC. It encodes CASSQGAGSRYGYTF.

This clone was seen a single time. CDR3: CASSSRRGQEGYGYTF. The CDR3 nucleotides are TGTGCCAGCAGCTCCCGCAGGGGGCAGGAAGGCTATGGCTACACCTTC. V usage is TRBV5-4 and J usage is TRBJ1-2, with TRBD1 matching 8 bases. The CDR3 has 16 amino acids. Germline values: CDR1 SGHNT, CDR2 YYREEE (reference sequence). J lost 4 bases, V lost 3 bases, and 11 bases had no gene match.

The chain combines TRBV5-5 with TRBJ2-7, with D hard to call. The germline V gene encodes CDR1 SGHKS and CDR2 YYEKEE (reference sequence). The germline V and J ends were trimmed by 0 bases and 3 bases, with 13 bases remaining between them. There are 15 residues in the CDR3. The CDR3 DNA reads as TGTGCCAGCAGCTTGGGGTCAGGCCACCTCTACGAGCAGTACTTC. Translated: CASSLGSGHLYEQYF.

The genes are TRBV19 and TRBJ1-2; a possible D gene is TRBD1 (5 bases). Germline CDR1 LNHDA, CDR2 SQIVND (reference sequence). This CDR3 has 16 residues. Trimming took 3 bases from V and 5 from J, leaving 19 bases between them. For the CDR3, the DNA is TGTGCCAGTAGTATCTCTTCTTCTGGGGGGGAGTATGGCTACACCTTC. Translated, it gives CASSISSSGGEYGYTF.